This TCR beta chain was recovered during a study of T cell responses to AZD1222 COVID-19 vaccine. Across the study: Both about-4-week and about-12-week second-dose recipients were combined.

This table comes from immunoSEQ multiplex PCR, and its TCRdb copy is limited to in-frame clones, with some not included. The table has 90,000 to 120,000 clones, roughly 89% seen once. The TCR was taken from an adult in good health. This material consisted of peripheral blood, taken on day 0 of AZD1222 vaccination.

The CDR3 DNA sequence: TGTGCCAGCAGTTCCTCCCGGGGGGGAAAGGGCGAGCAGTACTTC. Protein: CASSSSRGGKGEQYF. The chain employs TRBV6-5 and TRBJ2-7; 8 bases line up with TRBD2. Germline trimming cut 4 bases from V and 6 bases from J; bases unmatched to any gene: 11. Germline values: CDR1 MNHEY, CDR2 SVGAGI. The CDR3 is made up of 15 amino acids.